The present entry profiles one T cell receptor (beta chain) with its context. Its antigen specificity is not known. The CDR3 runs 15 amino acids, cysteine and phenylalanine included. Only the protein sequence is given. Based on the germline V gene (reference sequence), the CDR1 and CDR2 sequences are SGHNT and YYREEE. This entry comes from a study of CD8 T cells in cerebrospinal fluid in Alzheimer's disease (dated by TCRdb to about 2020). About the full investigation: The study used two single-cell methods, plate-based nested PCR sequencing and droplet-based sequencing, to evaluate clonal expansion of CSF T cells. The droplet-based CSF comparison of patients and controls included about nine healthy controls (approximately 11,000 cells) and about nine patients with MCI or Alzheimer's disease (more than 10,000 cells). The CSF gene-expression analysis, which included patients with Parkinson's disease, covered a total of approximately 25 samples. This study tested whether clonally expanded T cells could be found in cerebrospinal fluid from healthy elderly individuals and from patients with neurodegenerative disease.

What the study reported, not specific to this receptor: In patients with MCI or Alzheimer's disease, the biggest CSF clone accounted for a larger percentage of TCRs than in controls. The EBV-specific clones were neither the most highly expanded clones nor enriched among patients. The authors cautioned that detecting EBV-specific TCRs in CSF does not establish a causal link between EBV and Alzheimer's disease. Only samples with detectable clones (roughly eleven healthy, 5 MCI, 5 AD, 6 PD) were included in the overall clonality comparison. In pooled data, a highly expanded clone (at least 3% of TCRs) was found in 1 of 10 healthy subjects versus most of the 6 Alzheimer's patients.

Libraries were prepared through 10x single-cell sequencing. 10X Genomics single-cell V(D)J and 5' gene-expression libraries were used to profile CSF cells. An Illumina NextSeq550 was used to sequence the CSF single-cell TCR libraries. In the source study's methods: After V(D)J reads were mapped to the vdj-GRCh38 alts ensemble 2.0.0 reference, the Cell Ranger vdj pipeline was used to analyse the reads. Clonotypes were defined as cell barcodes sharing the same set of productive CDR3 nucleotide sequences. To link clonality with transcriptional profiles, clonotype information was incorporated into Seurat v3.0 gene-expression metadata. Any CSF cell with more than 1,800 genes, more than 7,500 UMIs or more than 10% mitochondrial reads was excluded. CDR3-beta sequences were compared against VDJdb to identify TCRs with known antigen specificity. Only TCRs with complete alpha and beta chains were included in the network analysis of clone sharing, which used the R package qgraph. TCRdb reprocessed the reads and provides one entry for every CDR3 protein sequence; no DNA is given. TCRdb, rather than the study authors, made the V and J calls. This sample's table carries over a thousand distinct CDR3 sequences. Of the sample, over 7% falls within the top ten clones.

Every participant was in good physical condition and had no acute infectious disease. For droplet-based sequencing, live CSF cells were sorted with a live/dead marker. CSF was obtained by lumbar puncture, and immune cells were pelleted by centrifugation at 300g. CSF samples were checked for red blood cells, and any sample contaminated with blood was excluded. CSF cells were cryopreserved in freezing medium, frozen overnight at -80 degrees C, and subsequently stored in liquid nitrogen. Before analysis, CSF samples were kept in storage for less than six months. This sequence uses TRBV5-4 and TRBJ2-3; there is no DNA to check the TCRdb D call of TRBD1. The sequenced sample consisted of cerebrospinal fluid. This TCR derives from a human donor in good health. CDR3 reads: CASSFKGEGTDTQYF.